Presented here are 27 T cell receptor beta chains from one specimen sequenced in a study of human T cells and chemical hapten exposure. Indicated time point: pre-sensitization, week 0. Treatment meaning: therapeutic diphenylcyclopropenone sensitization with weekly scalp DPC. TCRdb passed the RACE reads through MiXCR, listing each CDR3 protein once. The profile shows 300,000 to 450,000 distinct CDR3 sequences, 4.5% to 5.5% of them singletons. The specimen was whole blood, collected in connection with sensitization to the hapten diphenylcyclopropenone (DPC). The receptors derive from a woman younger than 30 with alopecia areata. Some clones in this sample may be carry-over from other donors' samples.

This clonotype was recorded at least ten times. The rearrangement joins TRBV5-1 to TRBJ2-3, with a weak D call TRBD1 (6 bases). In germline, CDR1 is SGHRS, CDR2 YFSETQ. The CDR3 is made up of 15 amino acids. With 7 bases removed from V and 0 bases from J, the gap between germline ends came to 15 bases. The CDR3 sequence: CASAQQGTSTDTQYF. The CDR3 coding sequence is TGCGCCAGCGCACAACAGGGAACTAGCACAGATACGCAGTATTTT.

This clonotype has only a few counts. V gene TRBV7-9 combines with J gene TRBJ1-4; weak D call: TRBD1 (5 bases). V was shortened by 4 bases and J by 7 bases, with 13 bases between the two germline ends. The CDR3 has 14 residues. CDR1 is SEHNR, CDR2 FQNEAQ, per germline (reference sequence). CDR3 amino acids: CASSSGRGGEKLFF. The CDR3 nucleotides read TGTGCCAGCAGCTCGGGAAGGGGTGGTGAAAAACTGTTTTTT. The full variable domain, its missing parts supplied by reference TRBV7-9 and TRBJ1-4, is DTGVSQNPRHKITKRGQNVTFRCDPISEHNRLYWYRQTLGQGPEFLTYFQNEAQLEKSRLLSDRFSAERPKGSFSTLEIQRTEQGDSAMYLCASSSGRGGEKLFFGSGTQLSVL.

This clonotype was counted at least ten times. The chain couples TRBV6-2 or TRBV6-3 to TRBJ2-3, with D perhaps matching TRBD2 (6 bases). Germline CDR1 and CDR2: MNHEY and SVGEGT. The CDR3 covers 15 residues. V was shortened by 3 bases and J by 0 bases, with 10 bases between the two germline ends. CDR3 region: CASSYGSGSTDTQYF. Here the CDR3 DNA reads TGTGCCAGCAGTTATGGTAGCGGCAGCACAGATACGCAGTATTTT.

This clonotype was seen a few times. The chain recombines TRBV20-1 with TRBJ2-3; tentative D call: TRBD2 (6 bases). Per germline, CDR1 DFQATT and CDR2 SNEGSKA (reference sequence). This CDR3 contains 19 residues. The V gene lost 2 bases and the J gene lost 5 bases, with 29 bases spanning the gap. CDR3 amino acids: CSARSPWAGRGTELDTQYF. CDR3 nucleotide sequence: TGCAGTGCTAGATCTCCCTGGGCTGGGCGGGGCACCGAGCTAGATACGCAGTATTTT.

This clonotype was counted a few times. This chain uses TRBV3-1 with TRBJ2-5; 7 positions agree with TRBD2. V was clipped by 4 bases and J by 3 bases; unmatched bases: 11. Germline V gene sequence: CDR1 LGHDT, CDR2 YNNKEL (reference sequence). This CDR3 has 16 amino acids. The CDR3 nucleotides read TGTGCCAGCAGCCTGGCTAGCGGAAGAACCAAAGAGACCCAGTACTTC. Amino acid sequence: CASSLASGRTKETQYF.

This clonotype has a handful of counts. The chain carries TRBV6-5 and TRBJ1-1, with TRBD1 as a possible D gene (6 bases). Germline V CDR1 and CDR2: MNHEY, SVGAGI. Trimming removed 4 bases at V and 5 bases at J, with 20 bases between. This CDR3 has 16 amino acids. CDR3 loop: CASSSLRQAFNTEAFF. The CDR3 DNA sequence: TGTGCCAGCAGTTCTCTTAGACAGGCTTTCAATACTGAAGCTTTCTTT.

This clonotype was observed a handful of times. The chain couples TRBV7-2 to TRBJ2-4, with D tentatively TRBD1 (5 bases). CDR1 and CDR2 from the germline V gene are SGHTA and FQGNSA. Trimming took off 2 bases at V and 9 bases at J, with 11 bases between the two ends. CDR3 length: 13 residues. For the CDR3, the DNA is TGTGCCAGCAGCTTACAGGGTTCAGGCATTCAGTACTTC. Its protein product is CASSLQGSGIQYF.

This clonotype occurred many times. This chain's CDR3 is CASSPSTGAGELFF. The CDR3 DNA reads as TGTGCCAGCAGCCCCTCCACCGGCGCCGGGGAGCTGTTTTTT. The rearrangement joins TRBV11-3 to TRBJ2-2; D ambiguous. V lost 5 bases and J 6 bases, leaving 13 bases between the germline ends. Germline V CDR1 and CDR2: SGHNT, YENEEA. CDR3 length equals 14 residues.

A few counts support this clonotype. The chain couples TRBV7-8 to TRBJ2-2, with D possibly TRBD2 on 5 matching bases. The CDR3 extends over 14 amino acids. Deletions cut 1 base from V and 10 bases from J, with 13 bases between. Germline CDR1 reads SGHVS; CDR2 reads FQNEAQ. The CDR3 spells CASSLGESLVELFF. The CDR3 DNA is TGTGCCAGCAGCTTAGGGGAGTCCTTAGTGGAGCTGTTTTTT.

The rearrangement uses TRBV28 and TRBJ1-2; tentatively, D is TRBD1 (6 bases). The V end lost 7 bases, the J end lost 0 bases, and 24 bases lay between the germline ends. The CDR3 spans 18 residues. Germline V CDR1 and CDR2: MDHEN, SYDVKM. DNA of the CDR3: TGTGCCAGCACCCTCAACACTGGGAGGGGGAAGCCTAACTATGGCTACACCTTC. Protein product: CASTLNTGRGKPNYGYTF.

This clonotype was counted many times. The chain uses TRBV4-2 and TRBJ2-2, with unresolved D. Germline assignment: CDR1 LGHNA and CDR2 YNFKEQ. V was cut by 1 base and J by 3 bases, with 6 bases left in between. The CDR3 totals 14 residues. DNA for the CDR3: TGTGCCAGCAGCCAAGGGACCTACACCGGGGAGCTGTTTTTT. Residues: CASSQGTYTGELFF.

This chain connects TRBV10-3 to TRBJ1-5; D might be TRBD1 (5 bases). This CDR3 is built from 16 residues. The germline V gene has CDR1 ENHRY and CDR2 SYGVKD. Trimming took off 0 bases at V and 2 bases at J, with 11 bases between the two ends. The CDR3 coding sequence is TGTGCCATCAGTGAGTCTGGGCAGGGCGGCAATCAGCCCCAGCATTTT. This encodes CAISESGQGGNQPQHF.

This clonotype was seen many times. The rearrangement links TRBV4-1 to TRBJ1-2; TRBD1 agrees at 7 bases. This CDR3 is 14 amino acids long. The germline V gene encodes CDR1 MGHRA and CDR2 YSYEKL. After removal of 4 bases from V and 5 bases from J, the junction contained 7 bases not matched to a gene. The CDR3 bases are TGCGCCAGCAGCCTACAGGGGCGAAATTATGGCTACACCTTC. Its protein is CASSLQGRNYGYTF.

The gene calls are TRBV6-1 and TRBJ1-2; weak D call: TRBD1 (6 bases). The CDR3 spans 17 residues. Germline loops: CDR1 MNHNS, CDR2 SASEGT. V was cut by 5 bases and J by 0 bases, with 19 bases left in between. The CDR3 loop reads CASSTGWQGTPNYGYTF. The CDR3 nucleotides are TGTGCCAGCAGTACCGGGTGGCAGGGGACCCCTAACTATGGCTACACCTTC.

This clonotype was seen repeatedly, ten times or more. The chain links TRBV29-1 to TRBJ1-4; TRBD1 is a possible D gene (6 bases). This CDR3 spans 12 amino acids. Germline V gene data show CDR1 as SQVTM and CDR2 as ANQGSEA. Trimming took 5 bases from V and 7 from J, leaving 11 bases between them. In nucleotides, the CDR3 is TGCAGCGTTAACTTACAGGGTGAAAAACTGTTTTTT. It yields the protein CSVNLQGEKLFF. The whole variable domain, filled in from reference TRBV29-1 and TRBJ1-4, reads SAVISQKPSRDICQRGTSLTIQCQVDSQVTMMFWYRQQPGQSLTLIATANQGSEATYESGFVIDKFPISRPNLTFSTLTVSNMSPEDSSIYLCSVNLQGEKLFFGSGTQLSVL.

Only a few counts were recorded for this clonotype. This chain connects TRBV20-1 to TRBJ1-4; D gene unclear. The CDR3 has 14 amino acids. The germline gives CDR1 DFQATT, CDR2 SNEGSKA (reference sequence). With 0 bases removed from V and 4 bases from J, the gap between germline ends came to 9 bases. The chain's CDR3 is CSARDIQLNEKLFF. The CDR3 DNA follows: TGCAGTGCTAGAGATATACAACTTAATGAAAAACTGTTTTTT.

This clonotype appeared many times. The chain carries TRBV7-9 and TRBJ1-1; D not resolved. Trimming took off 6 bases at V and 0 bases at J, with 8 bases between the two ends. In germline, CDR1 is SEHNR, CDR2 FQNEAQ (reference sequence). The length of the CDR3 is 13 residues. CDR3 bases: TGTGCCAGCAGTGGACGGATGAACACTGAAGCTTTCTTT. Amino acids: CASSGRMNTEAFF. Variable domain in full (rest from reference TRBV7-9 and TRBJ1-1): DTGVSQNPRHKITKRGQNVTFRCDPISEHNRLYWYRQTLGQGPEFLTYFQNEAQLEKSRLLSDRFSAERPKGSFSTLEIQRTEQGDSAMYLCASSGRMNTEAFFGQGTRLTVV.

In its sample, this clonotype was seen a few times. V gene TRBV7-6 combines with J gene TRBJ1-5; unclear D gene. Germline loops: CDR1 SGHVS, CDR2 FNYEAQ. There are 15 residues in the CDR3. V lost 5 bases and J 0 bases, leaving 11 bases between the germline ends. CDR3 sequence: CASSQGPHSNQPQHF. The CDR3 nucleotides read TGTGCCAGCAGCCAAGGGCCCCATAGCAATCAGCCCCAGCATTTT.

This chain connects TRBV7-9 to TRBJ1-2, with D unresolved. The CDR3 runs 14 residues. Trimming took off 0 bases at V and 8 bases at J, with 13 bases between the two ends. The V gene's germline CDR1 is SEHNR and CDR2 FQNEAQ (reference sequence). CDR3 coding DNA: TGTGCCAGCAGCTTAGCCGGGAGTCGAGGCGGCTACACCTTC. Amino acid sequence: CASSLAGSRGGYTF.

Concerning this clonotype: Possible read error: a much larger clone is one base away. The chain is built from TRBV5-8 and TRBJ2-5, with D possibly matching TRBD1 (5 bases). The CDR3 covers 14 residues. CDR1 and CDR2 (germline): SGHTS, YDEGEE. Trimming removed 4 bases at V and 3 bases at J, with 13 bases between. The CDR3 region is CASSPSLQEETQYF. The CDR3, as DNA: TGTGCCAGCAGCCCGTCGCTACAGGAAGAGACCCAGTACTTC.

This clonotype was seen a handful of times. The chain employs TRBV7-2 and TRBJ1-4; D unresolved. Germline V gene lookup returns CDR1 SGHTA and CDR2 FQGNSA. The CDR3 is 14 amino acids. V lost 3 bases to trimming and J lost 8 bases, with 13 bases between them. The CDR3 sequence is CASSLAARGEKLFF. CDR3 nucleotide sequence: TGTGCCAGCAGCTTGGCCGCTCGAGGGGAAAAACTGTTTTTT.

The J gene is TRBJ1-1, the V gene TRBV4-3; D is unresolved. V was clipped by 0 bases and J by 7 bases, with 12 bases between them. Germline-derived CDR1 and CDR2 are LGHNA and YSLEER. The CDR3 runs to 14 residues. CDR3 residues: CASSQEVGSGEAFF. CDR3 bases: TGCGCCAGCAGCCAAGAGGTAGGATCGGGTGAAGCTTTCTTT.

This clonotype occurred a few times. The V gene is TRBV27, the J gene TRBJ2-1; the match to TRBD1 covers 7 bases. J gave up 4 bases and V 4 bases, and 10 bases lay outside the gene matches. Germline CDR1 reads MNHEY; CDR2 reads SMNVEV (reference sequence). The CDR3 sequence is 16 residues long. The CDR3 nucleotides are TGTGCCAGCAGTTCAGTAGGGACAGCGTTTTACAATGAGCAGTTCTTC. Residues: CASSSVGTAFYNEQFF.

This CDR3 is CASGSTRRGGVGELFF. Here the CDR3 DNA reads TGTGCTAGTGGTTCCACCCGCAGGGGCGGGGTCGGGGAGCTGTTTTTT. The chain employs TRBV12-5 and TRBJ2-2; D may match TRBD1 or TRBD2 (6 bases each). V lost 4 bases, J lost 7 bases, and 19 bases lay in between. Germline V gene data show CDR1 as LGHNT and CDR2 as FRNRAP. The CDR3 covers 16 residues.

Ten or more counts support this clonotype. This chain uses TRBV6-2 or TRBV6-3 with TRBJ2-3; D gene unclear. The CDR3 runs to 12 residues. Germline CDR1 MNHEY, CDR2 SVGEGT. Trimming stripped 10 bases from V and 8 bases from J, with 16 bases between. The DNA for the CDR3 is TGTGCCACCGGTGCCGGTAAGGCTACGCAGTATTTT. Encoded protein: CATGAGKATQYF.

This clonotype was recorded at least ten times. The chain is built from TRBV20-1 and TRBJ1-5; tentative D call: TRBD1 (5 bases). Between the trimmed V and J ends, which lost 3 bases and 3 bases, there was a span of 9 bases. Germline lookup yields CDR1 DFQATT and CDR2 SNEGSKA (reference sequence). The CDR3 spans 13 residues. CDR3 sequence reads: CSASRQPNQPQHF. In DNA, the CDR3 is TGCAGTGCTAGCCGACAGCCCAATCAGCCCCAGCATTTT.

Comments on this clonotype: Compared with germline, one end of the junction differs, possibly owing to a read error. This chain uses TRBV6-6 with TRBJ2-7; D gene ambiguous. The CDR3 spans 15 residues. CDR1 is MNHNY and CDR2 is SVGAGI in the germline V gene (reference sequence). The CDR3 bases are TGTGCCAGCAGTTACTCGCGGACGGAGACCTACGAGCGGTACTTC. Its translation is CASSYSRTETYERYF.